This T cell receptor beta chain originates from a study of T cells in Graves' hyperthyroidism and ophthalmopathy. The table lists this clonotype with many counts. The CDR3 runs 12 residues. The V gene's germline CDR1 is SGHVS and CDR2 FQNEAQ. V was shortened by 5 bases and J by 12 bases, with 15 bases between the two germline ends. No ophthalmopathy progression within 18 months constituted stable Graves' hyperthyroidism. Researchers took RNA transcripts and amplified the TCR beta CDR3 regions from them. First-round RT-PCR of the TCR CDR3 relied on the HTBI primer set. TCRdb independently ran MiXCR on the multiplex PCR reads; one entry per CDR3 protein. The sample consists of about 98,000 distinct CDR3 sequences, approximately 42% of them appearing once.

The rearrangement joins TRBV7-8 to TRBJ2-3, with a possible D match to TRBD1 (6 bases). This receptor was obtained from a woman aged 25-40 years with Graves' hyperthyroidism. Sequenced input: peripheral blood or thyroid tissue (not recorded which). CDR3 in DNA: TGTGCCAGCAGCATCCAGGGGAGATTTCAGTATTTT. Translation gives CASSIQGRFQYF.